This TCR beta chain is from a study of tumor-infiltrating lymphocytes in primary liver carcinoma. Across the study: Primary liver carcinoma, confirmed by histopathology, was surgically resected. Men and women, 30 to 69 years of age, made up the patients. Study conclusions and caveats: Significantly larger top-250-clone fractions were found in tumors than in blood (p = 0.039).

In germline, CDR1 is SGHAT, CDR2 FQNNGV. The CDR3 contains 13 residues. Worth noting for this clonotype: Antigen: not known.

The source of the blood RNA was unsorted whole blood, and germline DNA was extracted as well. None of the patients had received treatment, and all had chronic HBV infection. A primer matching the constant region was used to make TCR beta cDNA from approximately 0.55 ug of total RNA. Library construction for TCR beta comprised three nested multiplex PCR rounds performed with slightly modified ARM-PCR. The study ran its first two PCR rounds for around 10 cycles each, using TRBV1-TRBV30 forward primers and a C-beta reverse primer. From the multiplex PCR reads, TCRdb called clonotypes with MiXCR, one entry per CDR3 protein. The table has 190,000 or so distinct CDR3 sequences, 65% seen once.

The V gene is TRBV11-2, the J gene TRBJ1-5; unclear D gene. The sequenced sample consisted of peripheral blood. The source is a woman aged 55-69 years with primary liver carcinoma and hepatitis B virus infection. The CDR3 protein is CDGSHLQGQPQHF. DNA for the CDR3: TGTGACGGTAGCCACTTACAAGGTCAGCCCCAGCATTTT.